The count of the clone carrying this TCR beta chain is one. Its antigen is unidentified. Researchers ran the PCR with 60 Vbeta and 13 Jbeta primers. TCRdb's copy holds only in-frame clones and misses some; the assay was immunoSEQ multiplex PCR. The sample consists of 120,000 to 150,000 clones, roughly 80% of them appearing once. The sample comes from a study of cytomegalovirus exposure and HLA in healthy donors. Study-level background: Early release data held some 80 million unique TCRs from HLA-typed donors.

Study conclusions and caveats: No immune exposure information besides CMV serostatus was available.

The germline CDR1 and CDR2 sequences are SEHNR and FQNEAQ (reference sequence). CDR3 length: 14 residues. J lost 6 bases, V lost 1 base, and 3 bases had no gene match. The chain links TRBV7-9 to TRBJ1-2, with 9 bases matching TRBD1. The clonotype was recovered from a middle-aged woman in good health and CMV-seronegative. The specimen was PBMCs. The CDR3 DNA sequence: TGTGCCAGCAGCTTAGACGGGACAGGGAATGGCTACACCTTC. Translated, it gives CASSLDGTGNGYTF.